The T cell receptor (beta chain) described here comes from a study of cytomegalovirus exposure and HLA in healthy donors (dated by TCRdb to 2016 to 2017). Background for the entire study: An earlier analysis of approximately 640 of the donors reported approximately 290 Gb of sequence data and some 100 million unique TCR beta sequences from 150 million to 200 million T cells. Approximately 310 gigabases of sequencing data and tens of millions of unique TCR sequences made up an early release that covered around 640 HLA-typed donors. Of the 300 to 500 genotyped donors, less than 90% were placed in the genetic ancestry cluster associated with self-reported Caucasian donors. The study aimed to test whether cataloging public T cell receptors could reveal signatures of past pathogen exposure. Using immunosequencing, the study profiled T cell repertoires from roughly 650 subjects and related those repertoires to cytomegalovirus serostatus. Along with the roughly 700-subject first cohort, a separate validation cohort of around 110 different subjects was used. To predict cytomegalovirus infection status, the study brought together high-throughput TCR immunosequencing, statistical association of individual TCRs with disease status, and machine learning. A later analysis re-analyzed previously published TCR beta repertoires from several hundred donors and added high-resolution HLA genotyping to study TCR occurrence patterns. The later analysis used no new phenotypic data to find candidate immune exposures, relying instead on TCR beta sequences and their occurrence across donors. To decide whether each TCR beta V gene segment behaved as functional or pseudogenic, an earlier analysis of several hundred of the donors relied on high-throughput TCR beta sequencing. Donor age, sex, ethnicity and CMV serostatus were compiled alongside the repertoire data. Genome-wide SNP genotypes for about 65% of the 666 donors were used in a later genetic analysis, which treated that subset as a discovery cohort. Every repertoire in the discovery cohort had been generated on one and the same sequencing platform. Both class I and class II loci were covered by HLA typing, at four-digit resolution. Typing coverage differed by locus: A, B, C, DRB1 and DQB1 were typed in roughly 620-640 donors, DQA1 in 522, DPA1 in over 600, and DPB1 in approximately 450. Several DR-DQ haplotypes were handled as single units for association and clustering, since linkage in the cohort was strong. Across about 370 genotyped donors of the cohort, an average of approximately 220,000 unique TCR beta nucleotide sequences per donor were sequenced, and roughly a sixth of those sequences were non-productive. Beyond this particular receptor, the publication reports: A later analysis found that most CMV-associated TCR beta chains appeared HLA-restricted, with HLA associations seemingly driven largely by CMV exposure. A further reported finding was that TCR beta sequences accurately predicted the HLA-A and HLA-B alleles for most subjects in the first cohort. The sequencing pipeline was judged likely to have produced a cluster of highly shared sequence variants as a technical artifact. According to a later analysis, parvovirus B19, influenza, CMV and Epstein-Barr virus appeared linked to several top co-occurrence clusters. An earlier analysis of approximately 540 of the donors showed that most TCR beta V segments appeared in productive rearrangements either about 90% or about 30% of the time, which broadly matched IMGT annotations. According to a later genetic analysis, donors in an Asian-associated ancestry cluster had fewer N-insertions in productive TCRs than the approximately 650-donor mean. In a later analysis, the rate of TCR association differed among HLA loci, with DRB1 alleles having the most associated TCRs and HLA-C alleles having the fewest. Linkage disequilibrium might explain the correlated functional status among segregating V segments, but an unknown experimental factor could not be ruled out. In the study, approximately 160 TCR beta chains were listed as associated with cytomegalovirus. A later analysis found that HLA-associated TCR beta chains were more clonally expanded and had lower generation probabilities than equally common non-associated chains. In a later genetic analysis, a missense DCLRE1C variant was associated with V-gene and J-gene trimming of TCR beta chains, and the association was replicated in an independent cohort. Most TCR sequences were seen in very few donors, while some public TCRs were found in many individuals. This cohort had only TCR beta chains sequenced, and the lack of alpha or paired-chain data limited which features could be detected. The 87-base-pair reads could not distinguish some IMGT-functional V segments, including TRBV6-2 and TRBV6-3, so those segments were excluded. Assigning TCR associations to individual alleles was difficult when HLA alleles, especially DR and DQ, strongly co-occurred. According to the authors, the approach could potentially be generalized to other disease states and immunological phenotypes. Because HLA typing was unavailable for some donors at each locus, only the typed subset was used in association tests. The classifier was reported to diagnose cytomegalovirus status with high specificity and sensitivity in both the original cohort and the validation cohort. In a later analysis, 16,951 TCR beta sequences were associated with specific HLA alleles at a false discovery rate of 0.05. The only immune exposure information available for the cohort was CMV serostatus. Presence/absence analyses assumed roughly uniform sequencing depth across donors, an assumption that may not hold. Approximately 16 rarely observed V segments, including chromosome 9 orphons, were excluded from the earlier analysis of some 590 of the donors because counts were too low. A few of the identified cytomegalovirus-associated TCR beta chains were confirmed in vitro to be specific for cytomegalovirus antigens.

Looking up the germline V gene yields CDR1 SGHRS and CDR2 YFSETQ. The CDR3 sequence holds 14 residues, the cysteine and phenylalanine included. The kept DNA is CDR3 alone, 42 bases in frame from the first base. The junction shows trimming of 1 base on V and 2 bases on J, plus 10 bases between the germline ends. On this clone: The antigen it binds to is not known. It has no much larger one-base neighbor in the sample; base qualities were not kept.

Library prep was done by the immunoSEQ multiplex PCR assay. The multiplex PCR relied on a mix of 60 forward primers for TCR Vbeta segments and 13 reverse primers for TCR Jbeta segments. A multiplex PCR assay on genomic DNA amplified the CDR3 region of rearranged TCR beta genes. The Illumina HiSeq System was used to sequence the amplified TCR beta libraries as 87-base-pair reads. The paper's processing steps were these. A later analysis counted about 80 million unique TCR beta chains across the 700 or so repertoires, and some 11 million of these chains were shared by at least two donors. A nearest-neighbor algorithm error-corrected the raw reads and collapsed the reads into unique sequences, merging closely related sequences to remove PCR and sequencing errors. Alignment of CDR3 sequences to IMGT reference sequences was used to assign V, D and J gene segments. For a sequence to be retained, a match of at least six nucleotides to both a V gene segment and a J gene segment was required. Rearrangements were classified as productive when the CDR3 lacked stop codons and remained in frame with V and J, and all other rearrangements were classified as non-productive. Following IMGT convention, CDR3 was defined as the stretch from the second conserved V-encoded cysteine to the conserved J-encoded phenylalanine. The earlier analysis of 500 to 750 of the donors excluded any sequence lacking an unambiguous match to a single V gene segment. In an earlier analysis of approximately 500 of the donors, a V segment was called functional when productive rearrangements were above 56.7%, and segregating when the standard deviation between donors exceeded 5%. To diagnose cytomegalovirus status from the catalog of TCR beta chain sequences, a statistical classification framework was built. In a later analysis, TCR nucleotide sequences were compared against IMGT/GENE-DB human TR gene sequences so that V and J genes could be assigned. In a later analysis, CDR3 sequences and most-parsimonious VDJ recombination scenarios were assigned using the TCRdist pipeline. In a later analysis, each TCR beta chain was defined by its CDR3 amino acid sequence together with its V-gene family, and reads without a unique V-gene family were excluded. To address suspected cross-contamination and a sequencing artifact, a later analysis removed 450 to 700 highly shared, low-generation-probability nucleotide sequences. In a later analysis, a clonal expansion index was calculated for each public chain from normalized within-repertoire ranks of inferred template counts. In a later analysis, generation probabilities were computed with a VDJ recombination model fitted to out-of-frame rearrangements, and the resulting probabilities were checked against IGoR. In a later analysis, TCR-TCR, TCR-HLA and TCR-CMV co-occurrence was scored with hypergeometric tests, and a repertoire-size bias correction was applied to TCR pairs. False discovery rates were estimated in a later analysis by permuting HLA or CMV assignments 20 times. In a later analysis, co-occurring TCRs were grouped using DBSCAN, with TCRdist sequence similarity added in when clustering inside HLA-allele-positive subsets. For co-occurrence clustering, repertoires with fewer than 30,000 or more than 120,000 public chains were excluded, along with 4 to 6 repertoires with anomalous nucleotide sharing. Drawn from immuneACCESS, this table holds only the in-frame rearrangements with V and J called that TCRdb kept. Clones are partly lost; checked studies trace under half to an unresolved V gene and leave the rest unexplained. V and J calls and clone size come straight from that table; D and trimming were deduced from the DNA. Across this sample there are about 160,000 clones, with under 85% seen only once. The top ten clones comprise 3.5% to 5% of the sample.

The cohort was made up of approximately 670 healthy bone marrow donors. All cohort members were sampled while nominally healthy, although unrecorded immune exposures were likely present. The donor tested CMV seropositive, placing the donor among the roughly 300 seropositive members of the cohort. Every donor gave a peripheral blood sample, and the peripheral blood mononuclear cells from that sample were used for TCR beta sequencing. The Qiagen DNeasy Blood Extraction Kit was used to extract genomic DNA from the blood cell samples. This receptor chain uses TRBV5-1 and TRBJ2-7; the D gene is perhaps TRBD2, on 6 matching bases. This receptor was taken from a man aged 45-65 years in good health and CMV-seropositive. Specimen: PBMCs. The DNA sequence is given as TGCGCCAGCAGCTTGTTCCCGGGGGCCTACGAGCAGTACTTC. It codes for CASSLFPGAYEQYF.